This T cell receptor (beta chain) was sequenced in a study of cytomegalovirus exposure and HLA in healthy donors. Study findings and constraints: The number of N-insertions in an Asian-associated ancestry cluster was reportedly below the 666-donor mean in a later analysis. In a later analysis, most CMV-associated TCR beta chains appeared HLA-restricted.

Primers included in the PCR were 60 Vbeta and 13 Jbeta primers. Assay: immunoSEQ multiplex PCR; the TCRdb copy retains only in-frame clones and omits some. The sample records approximately 120,000 clones, 70% to 85% being singletons. The CDR3 has 16 amino acids. V dropped 3 bases and J dropped 3; count of bases not matched to a gene: 10. Details on this clone: Its specificity is not known.

Samples came from healthy bone marrow donors. Material: PBMCs. The chain combines TRBV23-1 with TRBJ2-7; TRBD1 agrees at 8 bases. TRBV23-1 is placed among ORFs of uncertain function. The TCR originated in a man aged 40-55 years in good health and CMV-seropositive. In DNA, the CDR3 is TGCGCCAGCAGTCAGCCGCCGGACAGGGATTTCTACGAGCAGTACTTC. It translates to CASSQPPDRDFYEQYF.